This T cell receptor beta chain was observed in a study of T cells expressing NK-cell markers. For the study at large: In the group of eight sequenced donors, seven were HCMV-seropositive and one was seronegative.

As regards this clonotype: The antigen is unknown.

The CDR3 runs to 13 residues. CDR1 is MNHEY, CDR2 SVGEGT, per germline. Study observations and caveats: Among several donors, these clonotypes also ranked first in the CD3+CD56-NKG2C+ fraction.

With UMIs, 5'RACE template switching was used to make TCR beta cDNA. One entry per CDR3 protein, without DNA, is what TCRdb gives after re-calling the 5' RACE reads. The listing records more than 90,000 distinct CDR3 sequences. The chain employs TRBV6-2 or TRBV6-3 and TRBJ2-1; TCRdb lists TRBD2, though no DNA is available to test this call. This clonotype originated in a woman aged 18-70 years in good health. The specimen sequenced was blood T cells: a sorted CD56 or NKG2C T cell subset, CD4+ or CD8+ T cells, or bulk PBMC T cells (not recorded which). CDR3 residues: CAAAGGALDEQFF.